The rows below give T cell receptor beta chains drawn from one sample of a study of T cells in Graves' hyperthyroidism and ophthalmopathy. TCRdb processed the multiplex PCR reads anew with MiXCR; each CDR3 protein has one entry. This table holds a few hundred thousand distinct CDR3 sequences, roughly 15% found once. Material for sequencing was blood. These receptor sequences come from a woman aged 60-75 years with Graves' ophthalmopathy. Each CDR3 is given with its conserved first and last residue. The D gene is left open where the match is weak. Clone size appears in some rows only: once, few, many, or a class for an expanded clone.

d_gene	abundance	v_gene	j_gene	CDR3aa	CDR3nt
.	few	TRBV6-1	TRBJ2-5	CASGRGHYQETQYF	TGTGCCAGCGGGCGGGGACACTACCAAGAGACCCAGTACTTC
TRBD1	many	TRBV6-1	TRBJ2-1	CASSRRTGDEQFF	TGTGCCAGCAGTAGACGGACAGGGGACGAGCAGTTCTTC
TRBD2	.	TRBV3-1	TRBJ2-1	CAGSRGAGGRYNEQFF	TGTGCCGGCAGCCGGGGGGCGGGAGGGCGATACAATGAGCAGTTCTTC
TRBD2	many	TRBV7-2	TRBJ2-3	CATAGTTGTDTQYF	TGTGCCACCGCTGGGACTACGGGCACAGATACGCAGTATTTT
.	.	TRBV24-1	TRBJ2-7	CATSAGVYEQYF	TGTGCCACCAGTGCAGGGGTCTACGAGCAGTACTTC
TRBD2	.	TRBV6-2/TRBV6-3	TRBJ2-5	CASSRSAGGPETQYF	TGTGCCAGCAGCCGGTCAGCGGGAGGGCCGGAGACCCAGTACTTC
TRBD2	many	TRBV12-3/TRBV12-4	TRBJ2-1	CASSLAAPGLAGNEQFF	TGTGCCAGCAGTTTAGCGGCCCCGGGACTAGCGGGCAATGAGCAGTTCTTC
.	many	TRBV7-9	TRBJ2-7	CASSFTTAYEQYF	TGTGCCAGCAGCTTTACTACAGCCTACGAGCAGTACTTC
TRBD2	many	TRBV20-1	TRBJ2-3	CSARDLTSVGDTQYF	TGCAGTGCTAGAGATCTGACTAGCGTGGGAGATACGCAGTATTTT
.	many	TRBV3-1	TRBJ2-7	CASSQDFYWTYEQYF	TGTGCCAGCAGCCAAGATTTTTACTGGACCTACGAGCAGTACTTC
.	many	TRBV3-1	TRBJ1-5	CASSLYGVHQPQHF	TGTGCCAGCAGCCTGTACGGGGTTCATCAGCCCCAGCATTTT
.	many	TRBV6-1	TRBJ2-7	CASSRTGYEQYF	TGTGCCAGCAGTCGGACCGGATACGAGCAGTACTTC
TRBD1	few	TRBV4-1	TRBJ1-5	CASSPDRVSNQPQHF	TGCGCCAGCAGCCCGGACAGGGTAAGCAATCAGCCCCAGCATTTT
.	.	TRBV28	TRBJ2-6	CASSFERPGVSGANVLTF	TGTGCCAGCAGTTTTGAAAGACCTGGGGTTTCTGGGGCCAACGTCCTGACTTTC
.	few	TRBV3-1	TRBJ2-7	CASSQESGLSYEQYF	TGTGCCAGCAGCCAAGAGAGCGGTCTCTCCTACGAGCAGTACTTC
TRBD2	.	TRBV5-6	TRBJ2-7	CASSLGGRAPEQYF	TGTGCCAGCAGCTTAGGCGGGAGGGCCCCCGAGCAGTACTTC
.	many	TRBV30	TRBJ1-1	CAWDRYTGTEAFF	TGTGCCTGGGACCGGTACACGGGCACTGAAGCTTTCTTT
.	many	TRBV24-1	TRBJ2-3	CATSDRISTDTQYF	TGTGCCACCAGTGACCGGATAAGCACAGATACGCAGTATTTT
.	few	TRBV27	TRBJ1-1	CASSPTPNTEAFF	TGTGCCAGCAGCCCGACCCCGAACACTGAAGCTTTCTTT
.	few	TRBV27	TRBJ2-7	CASSSPPGASYEQYF	TGTGCCAGCAGTTCCCCCCCCGGGGCCTCCTACGAGCAGTACTTC
.	few	TRBV29-1	TRBJ2-7	CSVAHDLNPHEQYF	TGCAGCGTGGCACATGACCTTAACCCCCACGAGCAGTACTTC
TRBD1	many	TRBV11-2	TRBJ2-1	CASSQGQVRNEQFF	TGTGCCAGCAGCCAGGGACAGGTGAGGAATGAGCAGTTCTTC
.	few	TRBV3-1	TRBJ2-1	CASSQVTRGGGEQFF	TGTGCCAGCAGCCAAGTTACTAGAGGAGGGGGTGAGCAGTTCTTC
TRBD2	few	TRBV10-2	TRBJ2-1	CATELAGVGNEQFF	TGCGCCACCGAACTAGCGGGAGTGGGAAATGAGCAGTTCTTC
.	few	TRBV3-1	TRBJ2-3	CASSHRETRQYF	TGTGCCAGCAGCCATAGGGAGACGAGGCAGTATTTT
.	many	TRBV28	TRBJ2-1	CASSGQWGGKDYNEQFF	TGTGCCAGCAGTGGACAGTGGGGCGGAAAGGATTACAATGAGCAGTTCTTC
TRBD2	many	TRBV6-1	TRBJ2-7	CASSGSGAYEQYF	TGTGCCAGCAGTGGTAGCGGGGCCTACGAGCAGTACTTC
.	few	TRBV5-1	TRBJ2-1	CASSLGQVYDEQFF	TGCGCCAGCAGCTTGGGACAGGTCTACGATGAGCAGTTCTTC
.	many	TRBV10-3	TRBJ2-5	CAIRGSSEETQYF	TGTGCCATCAGGGGGTCCAGCGAAGAGACCCAGTACTTC
TRBD1	.	TRBV24-1	TRBJ2-5	CATSDNTGVAETQYF	TGTGCCACCAGTGATAATACAGGGGTAGCAGAGACCCAGTACTTC
TRBD2	few	TRBV20-1	TRBJ2-3	CSATNPLAGVPDTQYF	TGCAGTGCCACCAACCCTCTAGCGGGAGTCCCAGATACGCAGTATTTT
TRBD1	many	TRBV6-1	TRBJ2-5	CASSSGTGGFEETQYF	TGTGCCAGCAGCTCCGGGACAGGGGGTTTTGAAGAGACCCAGTACTTC
TRBD2	many	TRBV24-1	TRBJ2-1	CATSDQGLAGRWNEQFF	TGTGCCACCAGTGACCAAGGACTAGCGGGACGTTGGAATGAGCAGTTCTTC
.	.	TRBV7-2	TRBJ2-2	CASSYRVVGTGELFF	TGTGCCAGCAGCTATCGAGTAGTGGGAACCGGGGAGCTGTTTTTT
TRBD2	many	TRBV7-2	TRBJ2-1	CASSPLAGVYNEQFF	TGTGCCAGCAGCCCACTAGCGGGGGTATACAATGAGCAGTTCTTC
.	many	TRBV7-2	TRBJ1-5	CASSLGRNQPQHF	TGTGCCAGCAGCTTAGGTCGGAATCAGCCCCAGCATTTT
TRBD2	.	TRBV27	TRBJ2-5	CASQPLAVGETQYF	TGTGCCAGCCAGCCCCTAGCGGTTGGAGAGACCCAGTACTTC
TRBD2	.	TRBV3-1	TRBJ2-1	CASSPWTSGNNEQFF	TGTGCCAGCAGCCCCTGGACTAGCGGGAACAATGAGCAGTTCTTC
.	few	TRBV4-1	TRBJ2-7	CASSQDIGLIPGTYEQYF	TGCGCCAGCAGCCAAGATATTGGACTAATCCCAGGAACCTACGAGCAGTACTTC
.	.	TRBV4-1	TRBJ2-7	CASSQSHAQGYYEQYF	TGCGCCAGCAGCCAATCCCATGCGCAGGGCTACTACGAGCAGTACTTC